This T cell receptor (beta chain) was profiled in a study of Graves' ophthalmopathy and Graves' hyperthyroidism. Across the whole study: Peripheral blood was gathered at first diagnosis, ahead of any treatment whatsoever. Findings and caveats of the study: Cross-validated, the 13-signature model showed 87.88%/81.08% sensitivity/specificity, and 80%/75% in the test set. Most expanded thyroid clonotypes above 0.001 frequency also appeared in blood.

Germline V CDR1 and CDR2: SQVTM, ANQGSEA. The CDR3 has 13 residues. Trimming left V 3 bases short and J 7 bases short, with 12 bases between. Beta-chain TCR CDR3 regions were amplified from RNA transcripts. The workflow started with a first-round RT-PCR run with HTBI primers and then moved on to a second-round multiplex PCR. TCRdb reprocessed the multiplex PCR reads via MiXCR and lists one record per CDR3 protein. In the table there are 240,000 or so distinct CDR3 sequences, less than 55% of which are singletons. This clonotype was found a few times. Its antigen remains unidentified. All donors with ophthalmopathy were recorded as having moderate-to-severe activity, CAS ≥3, NOSPECS ≥4 and a duration under 3 months.

The TCR was taken from an adult man with Graves' ophthalmopathy. J is TRBJ2-2 and V is TRBV29-1; D gene uncertain. Sequences were obtained from peripheral blood. The CDR3 sequence: CSVEVSSGGELFF. In DNA, the CDR3 is TGCAGCGTTGAGGTTAGCTCCGGCGGGGAGCTGTTTTTT.